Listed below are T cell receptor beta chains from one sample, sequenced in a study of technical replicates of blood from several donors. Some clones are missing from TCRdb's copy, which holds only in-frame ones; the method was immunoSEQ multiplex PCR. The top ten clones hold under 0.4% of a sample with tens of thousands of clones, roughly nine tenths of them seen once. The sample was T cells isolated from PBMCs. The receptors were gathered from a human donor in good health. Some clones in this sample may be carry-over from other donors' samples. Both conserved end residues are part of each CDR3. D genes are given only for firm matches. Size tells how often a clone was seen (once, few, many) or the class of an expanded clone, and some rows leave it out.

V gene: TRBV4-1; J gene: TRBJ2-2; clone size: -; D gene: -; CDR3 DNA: TGCGCCAGCAGCCCTTATTACGACAGTGCTCTGGCCGGGGAGCTGTTTTTT; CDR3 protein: CASSPYYDSALAGELFF
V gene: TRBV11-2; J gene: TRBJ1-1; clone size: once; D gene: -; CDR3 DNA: TGTGCCAGCAGCTTAGGGGAATCAGGGTTCACTGAAGCTTTCTTT; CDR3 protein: CASSLGESGFTEAFF
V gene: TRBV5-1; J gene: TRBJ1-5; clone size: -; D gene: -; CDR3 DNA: TGCGCCAGCAGCCCGGATATCGGGGATCAGCCCCAGCATTTT; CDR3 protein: CASSPDIGDQPQHF
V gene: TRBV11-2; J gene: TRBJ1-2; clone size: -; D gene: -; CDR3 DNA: TGTGCCAGCAGCTTAGCGTCAGCGAACTATGGCTACACCTTC; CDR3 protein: CASSLASANYGYTF
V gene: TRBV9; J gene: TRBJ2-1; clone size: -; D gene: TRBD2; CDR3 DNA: TGTGCCAGCAGCCCCCCTAGCGGGGGGGGAACTCGTGAGCAGTTCTTC; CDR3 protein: CASSPPSGGGTREQFF
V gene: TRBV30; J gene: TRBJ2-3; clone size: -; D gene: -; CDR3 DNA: TGTGCCAGCCAGCGGTCCTCAGATACGCAGTATTTT; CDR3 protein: CASQRSSDTQYF
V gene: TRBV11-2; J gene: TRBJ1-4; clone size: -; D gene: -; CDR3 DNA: TGTGCCAGCAGCCGCCTGGACAGCCGCAATAATGAAAAACTGTTTTTT; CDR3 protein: CASSRLDSRNNEKLFF
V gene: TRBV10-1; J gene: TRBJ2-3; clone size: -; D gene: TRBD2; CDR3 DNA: TGCGCCAGCAGTGAGTTGTCGGGGGGGACAGATACGCAGTATTTT; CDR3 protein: CASSELSGGTDTQYF
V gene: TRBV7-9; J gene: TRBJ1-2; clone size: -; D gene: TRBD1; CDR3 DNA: TGTGCCAGCAGCGCGAGGACAGGAAACTATGGCTACACCTTC; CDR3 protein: CASSARTGNYGYTF
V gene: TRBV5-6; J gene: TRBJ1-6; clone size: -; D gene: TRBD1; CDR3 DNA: TGTGCCAGCAGCGCCCTCGGACAGGGTGTTGATTCACCCCTCCACTTT; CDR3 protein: CASSALGQGVDSPLHF
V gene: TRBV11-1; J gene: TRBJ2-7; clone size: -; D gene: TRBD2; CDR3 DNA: TGTGCCAGCAGCTACCAAGCGGGGTGGGAGCAGTACTTC; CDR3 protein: CASSYQAGWEQYF
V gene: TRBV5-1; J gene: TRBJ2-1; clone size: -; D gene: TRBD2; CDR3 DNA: TGCGCCAGCAGCTTGGGACTAGCGGGGGTAAGGCAGTTCTTC; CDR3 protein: CASSLGLAGVRQFF
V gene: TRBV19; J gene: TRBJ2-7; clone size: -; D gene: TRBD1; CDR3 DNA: TGTGCCAGTACGGCCGGGACAGACTCCTACGAGCAGTACTTC; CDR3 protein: CASTAGTDSYEQYF
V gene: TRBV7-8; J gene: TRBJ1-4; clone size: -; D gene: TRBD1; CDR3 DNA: TGTGCCAGCAGCCCCCAGGACAGGGGAGGAGAAAAACTGTTTTTT; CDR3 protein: CASSPQDRGGEKLFF
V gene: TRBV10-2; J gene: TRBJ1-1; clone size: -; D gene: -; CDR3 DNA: TGCGCCAGCAGGACACCTATGAACACTGAAGCTTTCTTT; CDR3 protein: CASRTPMNTEAFF
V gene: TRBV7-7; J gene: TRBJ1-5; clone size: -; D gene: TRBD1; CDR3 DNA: TGTGCCAGCAGCTGTCAAGGGGGCAGGGGGCATCAGCCCCAGCATTTT; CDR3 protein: CASSCQGGRGHQPQHF